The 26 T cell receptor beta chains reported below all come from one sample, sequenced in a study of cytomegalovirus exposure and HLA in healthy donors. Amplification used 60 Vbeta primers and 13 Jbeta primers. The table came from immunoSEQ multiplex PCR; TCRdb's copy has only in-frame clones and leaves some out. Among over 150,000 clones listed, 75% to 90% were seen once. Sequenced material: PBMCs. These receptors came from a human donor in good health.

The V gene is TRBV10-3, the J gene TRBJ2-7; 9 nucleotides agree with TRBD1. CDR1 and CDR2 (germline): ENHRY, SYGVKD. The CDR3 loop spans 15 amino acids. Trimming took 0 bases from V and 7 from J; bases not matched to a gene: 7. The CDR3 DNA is TGTGCCATCAGTGAGTCTCGGGACAGGGTTTGGGAGCAGTACTTC. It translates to CAISESRDRVWEQYF.

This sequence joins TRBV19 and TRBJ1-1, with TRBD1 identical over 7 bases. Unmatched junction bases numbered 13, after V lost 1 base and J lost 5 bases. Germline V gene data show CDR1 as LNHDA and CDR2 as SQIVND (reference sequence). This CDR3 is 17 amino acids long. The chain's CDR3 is CASSIGGDSLPPTEAFF. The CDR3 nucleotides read TGTGCCAGTAGTATAGGGGGGGACAGCTTACCGCCGACTGAAGCTTTCTTT.

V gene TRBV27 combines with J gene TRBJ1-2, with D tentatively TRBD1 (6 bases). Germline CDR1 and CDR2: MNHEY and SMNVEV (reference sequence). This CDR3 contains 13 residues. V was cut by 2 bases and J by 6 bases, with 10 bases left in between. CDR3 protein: CASSLGQGHGYTF. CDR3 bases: TGTGCCAGCAGTTTAGGGCAGGGGCATGGCTACACCTTC.

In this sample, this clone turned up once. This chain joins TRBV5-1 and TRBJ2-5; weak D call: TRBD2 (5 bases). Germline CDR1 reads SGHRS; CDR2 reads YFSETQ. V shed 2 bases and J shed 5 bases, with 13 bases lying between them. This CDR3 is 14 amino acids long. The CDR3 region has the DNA TGCGCCAGCAGCTTACGGACTGTTGTGGAGACCCAGTACTTC. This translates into CASSLRTVVETQYF.

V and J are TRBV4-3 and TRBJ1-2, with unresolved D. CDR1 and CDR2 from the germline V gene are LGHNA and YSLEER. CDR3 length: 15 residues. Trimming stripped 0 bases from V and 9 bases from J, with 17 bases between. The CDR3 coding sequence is TGCGCCAGCAGCCAAGAACCTAATACTAAAGTTAGCTACACCTTC. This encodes CASSQEPNTKVSYTF.

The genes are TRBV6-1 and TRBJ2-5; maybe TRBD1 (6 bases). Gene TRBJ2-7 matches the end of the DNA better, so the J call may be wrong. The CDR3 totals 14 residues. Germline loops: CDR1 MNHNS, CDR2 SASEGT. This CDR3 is CASSELGGTYEQYF. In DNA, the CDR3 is TGTGCCAGCAGTGAACTAGGGGGTACTTACGAGCAGTACTTC.

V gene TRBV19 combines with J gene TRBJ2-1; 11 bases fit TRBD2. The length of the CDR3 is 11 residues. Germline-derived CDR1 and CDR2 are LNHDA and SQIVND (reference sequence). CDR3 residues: CVTSGGNEQFF. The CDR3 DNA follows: TGTGTAACTAGCGGGGGCAATGAGCAGTTCTTC.

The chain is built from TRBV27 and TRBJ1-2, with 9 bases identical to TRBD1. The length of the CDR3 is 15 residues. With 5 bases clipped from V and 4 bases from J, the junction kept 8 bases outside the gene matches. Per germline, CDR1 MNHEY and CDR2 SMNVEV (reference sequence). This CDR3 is CASSLERQGVYGYTF. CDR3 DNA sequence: TGTGCCAGCAGTCTTGAAAGACAGGGGGTCTATGGCTACACCTTC.

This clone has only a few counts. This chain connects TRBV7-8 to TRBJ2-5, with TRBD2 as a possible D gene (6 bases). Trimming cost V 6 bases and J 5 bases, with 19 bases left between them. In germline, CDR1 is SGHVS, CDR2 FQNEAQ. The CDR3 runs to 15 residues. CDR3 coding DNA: TGTGCCAGCAGGATAACATGGCGGGGCTCCGAGACCCAGTACTTC. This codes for CASRITWRGSETQYF.

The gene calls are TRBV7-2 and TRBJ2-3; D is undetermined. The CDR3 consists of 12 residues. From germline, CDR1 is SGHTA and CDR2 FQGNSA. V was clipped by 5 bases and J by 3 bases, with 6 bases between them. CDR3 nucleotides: TGTGCCAGCAGCCCCTATACAGATACGCAGTATTTT. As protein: CASSPYTDTQYF.

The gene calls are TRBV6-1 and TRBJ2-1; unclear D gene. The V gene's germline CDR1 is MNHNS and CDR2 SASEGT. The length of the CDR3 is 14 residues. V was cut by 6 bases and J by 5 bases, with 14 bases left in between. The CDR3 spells CASSKAQANNEQFF. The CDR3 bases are TGTGCCAGCAGCAAAGCCCAGGCTAACAATGAGCAGTTCTTC.

This CDR3 reads CASSQESRGRSEAFF. As DNA, the CDR3 is TGCGCCAGCAGCCAGGAATCCAGGGGGAGGTCTGAAGCTTTCTTT. The genes are TRBV4-3 and TRBJ1-1; 7 bases are a match to TRBD1. This CDR3 is 15 amino acids long. With V trimmed by 3 bases and J by 6 bases, 10 bases remained unmatched. Germline CDR1 is LGHNA and CDR2 is YSLEER.

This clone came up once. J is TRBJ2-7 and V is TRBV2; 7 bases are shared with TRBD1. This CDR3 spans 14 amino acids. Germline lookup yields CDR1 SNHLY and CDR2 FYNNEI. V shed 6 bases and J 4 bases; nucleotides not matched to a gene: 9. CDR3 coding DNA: TGTGCCAGCAGCGAAAATCGGGACAGTTACGAGCAGTACTTC. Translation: CASSENRDSYEQYF.

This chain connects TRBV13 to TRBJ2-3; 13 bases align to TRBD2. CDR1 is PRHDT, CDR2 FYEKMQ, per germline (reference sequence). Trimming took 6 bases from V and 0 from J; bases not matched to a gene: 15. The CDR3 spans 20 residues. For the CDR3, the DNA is TGTGCCAGCAGTTCAAGACTAGCGGGGGGTGTAATATCTAGCACAGATACGCAGTATTTT. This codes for CASSSRLAGGVISSTDTQYF.

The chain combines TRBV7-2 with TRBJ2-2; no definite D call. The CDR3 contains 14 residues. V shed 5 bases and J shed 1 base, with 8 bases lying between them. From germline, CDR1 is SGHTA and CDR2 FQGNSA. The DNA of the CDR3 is TGTGCCAGCAGCCCCATCGGGAACACCGGGGAGCTGTTTTTT. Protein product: CASSPIGNTGELFF.

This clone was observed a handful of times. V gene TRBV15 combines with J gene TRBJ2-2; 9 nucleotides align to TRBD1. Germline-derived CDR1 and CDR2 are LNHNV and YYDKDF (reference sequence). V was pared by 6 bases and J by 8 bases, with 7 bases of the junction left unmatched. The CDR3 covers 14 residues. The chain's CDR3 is CATRRGQGPGELFF. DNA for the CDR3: TGTGCCACCAGAAGGGGACAGGGTCCGGGGGAGCTGTTTTTT.

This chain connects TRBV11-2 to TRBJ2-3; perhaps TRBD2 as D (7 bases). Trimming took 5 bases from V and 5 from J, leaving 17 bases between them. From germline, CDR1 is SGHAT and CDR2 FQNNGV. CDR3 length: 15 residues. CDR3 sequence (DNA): TGTGCCAGCAGCCCCCGGGGGGCCGATGGAGATACGCAGTATTTT. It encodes CASSPRGADGDTQYF.

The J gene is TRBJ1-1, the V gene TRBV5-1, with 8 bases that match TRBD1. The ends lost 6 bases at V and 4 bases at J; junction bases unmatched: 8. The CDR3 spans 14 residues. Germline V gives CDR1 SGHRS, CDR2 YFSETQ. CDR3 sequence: CASTRTGLSTEAFF. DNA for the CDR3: TGCGCCAGCACCCGGACAGGGTTGAGCACTGAAGCTTTCTTT.

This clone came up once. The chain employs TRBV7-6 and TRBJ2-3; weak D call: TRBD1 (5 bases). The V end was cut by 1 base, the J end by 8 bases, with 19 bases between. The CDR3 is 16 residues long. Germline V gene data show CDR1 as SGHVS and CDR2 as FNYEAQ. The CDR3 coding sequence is TGTGCCAGCAGCTTAGGGCAGGGTTTGAGTTCAGTTACGCAGTATTTT. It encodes CASSLGQGLSSVTQYF.

CDR3: CAISVRNTGELFF. For the CDR3, the DNA is TGTGCCATCAGTGTCCGGAACACCGGGGAGCTGTTTTTT. This sequence joins TRBV10-3 and TRBJ2-2; D unclear. Trimming took 4 bases from V and 1 from J, leaving 4 bases between them. The CDR3 contains 13 residues. Germline V lookup: CDR1 ENHRY, CDR2 SYGVKD.

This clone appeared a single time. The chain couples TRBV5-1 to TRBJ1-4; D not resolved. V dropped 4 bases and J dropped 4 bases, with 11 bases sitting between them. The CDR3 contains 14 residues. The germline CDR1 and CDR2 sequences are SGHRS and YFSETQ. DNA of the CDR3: TGCGCCAGCAGCCTTGACGGACTTAATGAAAAACTGTTTTTT. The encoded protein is CASSLDGLNEKLFF.

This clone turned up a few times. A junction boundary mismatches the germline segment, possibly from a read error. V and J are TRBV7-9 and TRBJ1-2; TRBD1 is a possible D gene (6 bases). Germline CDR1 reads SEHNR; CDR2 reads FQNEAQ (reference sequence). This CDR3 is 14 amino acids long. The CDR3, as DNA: TGTTCCAGCAGCATACGGCAGACAGGCTATGGCTACACCTTC. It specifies CSSSIRQTGYGYTF.

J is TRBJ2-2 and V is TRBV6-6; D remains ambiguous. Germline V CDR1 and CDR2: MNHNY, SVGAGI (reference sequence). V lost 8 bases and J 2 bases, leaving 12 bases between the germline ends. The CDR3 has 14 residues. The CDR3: CASGQALNTGELFF. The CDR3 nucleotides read TGTGCCAGCGGCCAGGCCTTAAACACCGGGGAGCTGTTTTTT.

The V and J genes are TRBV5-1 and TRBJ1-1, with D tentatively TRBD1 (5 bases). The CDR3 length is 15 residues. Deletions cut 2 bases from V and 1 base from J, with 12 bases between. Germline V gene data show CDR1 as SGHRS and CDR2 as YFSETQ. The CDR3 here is CASSLWADRNTEAFF. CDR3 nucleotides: TGCGCCAGCAGCTTATGGGCCGACAGGAACACTGAAGCTTTCTTT.

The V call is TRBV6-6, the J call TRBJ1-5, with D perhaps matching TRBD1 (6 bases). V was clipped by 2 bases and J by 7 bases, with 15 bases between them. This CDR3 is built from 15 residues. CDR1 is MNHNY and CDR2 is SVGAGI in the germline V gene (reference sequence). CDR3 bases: TGTGCCAGCAGTTACGCAGGGGTATCTGTGCAGCCCCAGCATTTT. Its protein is CASSYAGVSVQPQHF.

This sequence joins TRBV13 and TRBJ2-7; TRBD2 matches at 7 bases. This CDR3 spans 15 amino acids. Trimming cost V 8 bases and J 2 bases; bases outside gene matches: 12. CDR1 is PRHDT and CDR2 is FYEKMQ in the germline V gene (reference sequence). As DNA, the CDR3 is TGTGCCAGCTATCGGCGGGGGTACATAACCTACGAGCAGTACTTC. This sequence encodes CASYRRGYITYEQYF.